Reported below is one T cell receptor beta chain. Its antigen is unknown. No much larger clone is present one base from it, and per-base qualities are unavailable. This sample is drawn from a study of shared clonotypes between healthy human individuals (TCRdb year 2020). Regarding the complete study: The cohort included a few men and a couple of women between 18 and 49 years of age. Each donor's leukapheresis produced roughly between about 0.85 and 10 billion PBMCs. Different laboratories and diverse techniques were used to prepare libraries and sequence TCR repertoires, to increase sequencing depth and limit assay-specific biases. Per donor, three plates each were used for CD4 naive and CD4 memory, two for CD8 naive, and one for CD8 memory. Blood TCR repertoires of a handful of healthy adults were deeply sequenced to estimate repertoire size and the extent of clonotype sharing between individuals.

The research as a whole found: About 4.5% of naive CD4, 3.5% of naive CD8, 2% to 2.5% of memory CD4, and 0.4% of memory CD8 clonotypes were shared across several donors. Incomplete sequencing was indicated by rarefaction of sorted-subset datasets, despite the large sequencing depth. Clonotypes shared by all four sorted-subset donors showed higher generation probabilities than non-shared clonotypes. Sampling was restricted to blood, and TCR repertoires in tissue are likely to differ from TCR repertoires in blood. Based on pairwise subsampling, the degree of clonotype sharing among donors was expected to be affected by sequencing depth. The genetic and exposure-history diversity represented was limited by the small number of donors. Naive subsets generally had larger estimated clonotype richness than memory subsets.

TCR CDR3 regions were amplified from genomic DNA by multiplex PCR using the deep immunoSEQ assay. Genomic DNA extracted from each cell subset was distributed evenly over all wells of several immunoSEQ 96-well plates, and each plate served as one replicate. Each replicate PCR for sorted subsets received roughly 0.2 ug genomic DNA, equal to about 30,000 T cell genomes. Purified libraries were measured with a Qubit 3.0 fluorometer, size-checked on a Bioanalyzer 2100, and measured again with the KAPA Library Quantification kit. Every immunoSEQ 96-well plate was sequenced on a separate single-read 150-cycle Illumina NextSeq 550 flow cell. The source study handled its data this way. Because only junctional sequences without quality scores were contained in the immunoSEQ output, filtering matching that applied to full-length reads could not be performed. Sequences were annotated with PyIR, a Python wrapper for IgBLAST v1.9, and V/J genes and CDR3 were assigned using IMGT germline references. Reads were filtered out if the reads had weak V/J assignments (E-value above 1e-6), no CDR3, stop codons, out-of-frame junctions, or ambiguous translated residues. A V3J clonotype was defined by an identical inferred V gene, J gene, and CDR3 amino acid sequence. Percentage overlap between repertoires was computed as shared unique clonotypes divided by the size of the smaller repertoire. RTK rarefaction, the Chao1 estimator, and Recon v2.1 estimates of unobserved clonotypes were used to assess repertoire richness. Generation probabilities for all TCRbeta clonotypes obtained by the gDNA method from four donors were computed using OLGA. TCRdb obtained this table from immuneACCESS and retained in-frame rearrangements with V and J assigned. These tables miss some clones; where compared with another copy, unresolved V genes account for less than half of the shortfall, and the remainder is unexplained. Clonal size and the V and J genes are those of that table, whereas D and trimming came from the DNA. This sample comprises around 1.4 million clones, approximately 98.5% of them detected only once. The top ten clonotypes cover 0.36% of the sample.

The donors were healthy, HIV-negative adults with no recently reported acute infections or vaccinations. Every donor was a Caucasian adult living in Nashville, Tennessee, USA. Magnetic negative selection was used to enrich CD4+ T cells, after which naive cells were positively selected on CD45RA and the negative fraction became the memory subset. After blood collection by leukapheresis, PBMCs were isolated using Ficoll-Histopaque density gradient centrifugation and then cryopreserved in the vapor phase of liquid nitrogen. Analytical flow cytometry was used to check the purity and quantity of each magnetically sorted T cell population. From each sorted fraction, genomic DNA was isolated and quantified by UV absorbance on a Nanodrop 2000c. Reading from cysteine to phenylalanine, the CDR3 counts 16 amino acids. The sequence is cut down to CDR3 DNA, 48 bases in frame from base 1. From the germline V gene (reference sequence), CDR1 is SGHNT and CDR2 is YYREEE. V and J are trimmed by 3 bases and 2 bases, and the gene matches miss 7 bases of the junction.

Sequencing was done on a sample of naive CD4+ T cells sorted from blood. The cell subset or site label here, explained by the study, means: CD45RA+ positively selected. This TCR derives from a man aged 25 to 40 in good health. In this chain, TRBV5-4 is recombined with TRBJ2-2, with 7 bases in between that match TRBD1. The nucleotides are TGTGCCAGCAGCTCCCCGGGACAGTTCAACACCGGGGAGCTGTTTTTT. Translated, this gives CASSSPGQFNTGELFF.